The 18 T cell receptor beta chains listed next were all sequenced from one sample in a study of molecular identifiers for immune sequencing clone quantification. Via MiXCR, TCRdb re-called the PCR reads, giving one row per CDR3 protein. The data hold 68,000 or so distinct CDR3 sequences, with less than 20% observed a single time. The specimen sequenced was naive CD8+ T cells from blood, with Jurkat cell RNA spiked in. Subset described: FACS-sorted CD8+CD4-CCR7+CD45RA+ naive T cells. Every receptor here comes from a human donor in good health. Some libraries in this study had Jurkat cell RNA spiked in.

This clonotype was counted many times. The rearrangement joins TRBV6-4 to TRBJ2-3, with D uncertain. Per the germline V gene, CDR1 is MRHNA and CDR2 is SNTAGT. CDR3 length: 17 amino acids. Trimming shortened V by 0 bases and J by 0 bases, and 13 bases separated the two germline ends. CDR3 amino acids: CASSDSPSGGSTDTQYF. DNA of the CDR3: TGTGCCAGCAGTGACTCGCCATCGGGCGGTAGCACAGATACGCAGTATTTT.

This clonotype was seen repeatedly, ten times or more. The chain uses TRBV7-3 and TRBJ2-3; D is ambiguous. With 5 bases removed from V and 5 bases from J, the gap between germline ends came to 11 bases. The CDR3 runs 13 residues. CDR1 SGHTA and CDR2 FQGTGA come from the germline V gene. The CDR3 loop is CASSPLALDTQYF. The CDR3 DNA reads TGTGCCAGCAGCCCCCTCGCTTTAGATACGCAGTATTTT.

Turning to this clonotype: One end of the junction does not line up with germline, which may come from a read error. The chain is built from TRBV20-1 and TRBJ2-1; TRBD2 matches at 7 bases. Per the germline V gene, CDR1 is DFQATT and CDR2 is SNEGSKA (reference sequence). CDR3 length equals 15 residues. The CDR3 coding sequence is TGCAGTGCAAGACCCTTAAAAACTAGCGACAATGAGCAGCTCTTC. Translating it yields CSARPLKTSDNEQLF.

This clonotype has a count of ten or more. The CDR3 coding sequence is TGTGCCACCAGCTCGAGTGGGGGGCGGGGCTACTCAGATACGCAGTATTTT. Its translation is CATSSSGGRGYSDTQYF. This chain connects TRBV15 to TRBJ2-3; TRBD1 or TRBD2 may be the D gene (6 bases each). Germline V CDR1 and CDR2: LNHNV, YYDKDF (reference sequence). V was pared by 5 bases and J by 4 bases, with 22 bases between. This CDR3 is built from 17 residues.

The CDR3 region has the DNA TGTGCCAGCAGCCCAGTGATAGGGACAGGGCTCTACAATGAGCAGTTCTTC. Protein sequence: CASSPVIGTGLYNEQFF. The J gene is TRBJ2-1, the V gene TRBV7-6; 9 positions match TRBD1. The CDR3 runs to 17 residues. The ends lost 5 bases at V and 3 bases at J; junction bases unmatched: 11. Germline V gives CDR1 SGHVS, CDR2 FNYEAQ.

This clonotype was counted ten times or more. The J gene is TRBJ2-7, the V gene TRBV20-1; no clear D gene. CDR3 size: 13 residues. V was shortened by 1 base and J by 3 bases, with 10 bases between the two germline ends. CDR1 and CDR2 from the germline V gene are DFQATT and SNEGSKA (reference sequence). The CDR3 sequence: CSARVPGYYEQYF. The CDR3 DNA reads as TGCAGTGCTAGAGTTCCAGGCTACTACGAGCAGTACTTC.

This clonotype occurred a few times. V and J are TRBV7-9 and TRBJ2-3; a possible D gene is TRBD1 (5 bases). V lost 6 bases and J 4 bases, leaving 14 bases between the germline ends. Germline V gene sequence: CDR1 SEHNR, CDR2 FQNEAQ (reference sequence). The CDR3 has 14 residues. CDR3: CASRARGGPDTQYF. CDR3 in DNA: TGTGCCAGCAGGGCTAGGGGTGGCCCAGATACGCAGTATTTT.

This clonotype came up many times. The V and J genes are TRBV4-3 and TRBJ1-1; 8 nucleotides match TRBD1. Trimming removed 3 bases from V and 1 base from J; junction bases left unmatched: 16. Germline lookup yields CDR1 LGHNA and CDR2 YSLEER. CDR3 length: 19 amino acids. The CDR3 is CASSQFQGAEIFWNTEAFF. The CDR3 region has the DNA TGCGCCAGCAGCCAGTTTCAGGGGGCAGAAATATTTTGGAACACTGAAGCTTTCTTT.

J is TRBJ2-1 and V is TRBV6-1; D is unresolved. Looked up from germline, CDR1 is MNHNS and CDR2 is SASEGT. V was shortened by 2 bases and J by 0 bases, with 11 bases between the two germline ends. This CDR3 contains 16 residues. The DNA for the CDR3 is TGTGCCAGCAGTGAAATGGTTGGCAGCTCCTACAATGAGCAGTTCTTC. Its translation is CASSEMVGSSYNEQFF.

V usage is TRBV6-5 and J usage is TRBJ2-1; D is perhaps TRBD2 (5 bases). Per germline, CDR1 MNHEY and CDR2 SVGAGI. Deletions cut 2 bases from V and 8 bases from J, with 16 bases between. The CDR3 is 15 amino acids. The CDR3 DNA reads TGTGCCAGCAGTTACGGAGCGGAGCGCTTTCATGAGCAGTTCTTC. It codes for CASSYGAERFHEQFF.

This clonotype was seen ten or more times. The V and J genes are TRBV20-1 and TRBJ2-5; 7 bases map to TRBD2. The CDR3 is 12 residues long. Germline loops: CDR1 DFQATT, CDR2 SNEGSKA (reference sequence). J lost 4 bases, V lost 5 bases, and 4 bases had no gene match. In nucleotides, the CDR3 is TGCAGTGCTGCGTTAGCGGGAGAGACCCAGTACTTC. Translated: CSAALAGETQYF.

This clonotype was detected ten times or more. The chain links TRBV20-1 to TRBJ1-2; tentatively, D is TRBD1 (5 bases). Trimming shortened V by 4 bases and J by 2 bases, and 14 bases separated the two germline ends. The V gene's germline CDR1 is DFQATT and CDR2 SNEGSKA (reference sequence). The CDR3 totals 14 residues. The CDR3 nucleotides read TGCAGTGCTACCTATGGGGGGGTCAACTATGGCTACACCTTC. Translation gives CSATYGGVNYGYTF.

In this sample, this clonotype turned up many times. The rearrangement joins TRBV23-1 to TRBJ1-5; TRBD1 is a possible D gene (5 bases). TRBV23-1 is assigned to the ORF class and has an uncertain function. V was cut by 0 bases and J by 3 bases, with 15 bases left in between. The CDR3 consists of 17 residues. In DNA form, the CDR3 reads TGCGCCAGCAGTCAATCGGACACCCGTATCGTCAATCAGCCCCAGCATTTT. Amino acid sequence: CASSQSDTRIVNQPQHF.

This clonotype has more than one count but fewer than ten. A much larger clone lies one base from this, so it may be a read error. The chain has TRBV20-1 and TRBJ2-7; TRBD1 matches 10 bases. Trimming cost V 2 bases and J 6 bases; bases outside gene matches: 7. The CDR3 loop spans 14 amino acids. Germline V gene sequence: CDR1 DFQATT, CDR2 SNEGSKA (reference sequence). CDR3 sequence reads: CSARSRDRGREQYV. CDR3 bases: TGCAGTGCTAGATCGAGGGACAGGGGTCGCGAGCAGTACGTC.

This clonotype was seen a handful of times. The V call is TRBV27, the J call TRBJ2-2, with D uncertain. The germline V and J ends were trimmed by 0 bases and 4 bases, with 3 bases remaining between them. Germline CDR1 reads MNHEY; CDR2 reads SMNVEV (reference sequence). CDR3 length: 13 residues. DNA of the CDR3: TGTGCCAGCAGTTTATCTAGCACCGGGGAGCTGTTTTTT. Translated, it gives CASSLSSTGELFF.

This clonotype was counted ten times or more. This chain's CDR3 is CATSLSRDTEAFF. The CDR3 DNA follows: TGTGCCACCAGCCTGTCTAGGGACACTGAAGCTTTCTTT. The V and J genes are TRBV15 and TRBJ1-1; no reliable D call. Germline V lookup: CDR1 LNHNV, CDR2 YYDKDF (reference sequence). V dropped 5 bases and J dropped 3 bases, with 10 bases sitting between them. The CDR3 loop spans 13 amino acids.

This clonotype has at least ten counts. This sequence joins TRBV30 and TRBJ2-7; D might be TRBD1 (6 bases). CDR1 is GTSNPN, CDR2 SVGIG, per germline (reference sequence). The CDR3 loop spans 12 amino acids. V was shortened by 3 bases and J by 6 bases, with 12 bases between the two germline ends. CDR3 in DNA: TGTGCCTGGAGGGGGCGGACAGTCGAGCAGTACTTC. Translation gives CAWRGRTVEQYF.

Ten or more counts support this clonotype. The J gene is TRBJ2-4, the V gene TRBV10-3, with a weak D call TRBD1 (6 bases). CDR3 size: 15 residues. Trimming stripped 3 bases from V and 0 bases from J, with 9 bases between. CDR1 is ENHRY and CDR2 is SYGVKD in the germline V gene. The CDR3, as DNA: TGTGCCATCAGTGAAGGACAGCTAGCCAAAAACATTCAGTACTTC. As protein: CAISEGQLAKNIQYF.